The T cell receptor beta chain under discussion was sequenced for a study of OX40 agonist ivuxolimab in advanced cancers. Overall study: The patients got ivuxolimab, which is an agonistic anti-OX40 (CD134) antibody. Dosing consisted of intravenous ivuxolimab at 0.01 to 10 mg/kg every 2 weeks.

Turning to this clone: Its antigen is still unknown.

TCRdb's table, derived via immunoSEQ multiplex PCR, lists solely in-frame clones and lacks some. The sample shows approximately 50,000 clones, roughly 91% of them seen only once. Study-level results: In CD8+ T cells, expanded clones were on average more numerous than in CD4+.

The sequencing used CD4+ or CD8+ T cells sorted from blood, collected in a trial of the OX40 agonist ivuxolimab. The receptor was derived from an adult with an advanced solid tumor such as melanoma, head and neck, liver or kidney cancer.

The CDR3 loop reads CASKVSSYNSPLHF. In DNA form, the CDR3 reads TGTGCCAGTAAAGTAAGCTCCTATAATTCACCCCTCCACTTT. The chain recombines TRBV19 with TRBJ1-6, with unresolved D. The CDR3 covers 14 residues. V gave up 7 bases and J gave up 0 bases, with 7 bases separating them. Germline CDR1 LNHDA, CDR2 SQIVND (reference sequence).